The clone carrying this T cell receptor beta chain was detected once. What it recognizes is unknown. Repertoires were generated with immunoSEQ multiplex PCR, while TCRdb's copy carries only in-frame clones and drops some. The table includes roughly 150,000 clones, 80% to 95% detected once. V was clipped by 3 bases and J by 6 bases, with 24 bases between them. The CDR3 length is 18 residues. From germline, CDR1 is LNHDA and CDR2 SQIVND (reference sequence). This sample is drawn from a study of T cell responses to AZD1222 COVID-19 vaccine. Study-level findings and limits: The study found vaccine-associated CD4 TCRs spanning spike, dominant at 160-218 and 743-854.

The chain uses TRBV19 and TRBJ1-5; a weak D match, TRBD1 (5 bases). This clonotype originated in an adult in good health. The material sequenced was peripheral blood, taken on day 0 of AZD1222 vaccination. This CDR3 is CASSMRVWGQGGRQPQHF. CDR3 DNA sequence: TGTGCCAGTAGTATGAGAGTTTGGGGTCAGGGCGGTCGTCAGCCCCAGCATTTT. Full variable domain (missing parts from reference TRBV19 and TRBJ1-5): DGGITQSPKYLFRKEGQNVTLSCEQNLNHDAMYWYRQDPGQGLRLIYYSQIVNDFQKGDIAEGYSVSREKKESFPLTVTSAQKNPTAFYLCASSMRVWGQGGRQPQHFGDGTRLSIL.